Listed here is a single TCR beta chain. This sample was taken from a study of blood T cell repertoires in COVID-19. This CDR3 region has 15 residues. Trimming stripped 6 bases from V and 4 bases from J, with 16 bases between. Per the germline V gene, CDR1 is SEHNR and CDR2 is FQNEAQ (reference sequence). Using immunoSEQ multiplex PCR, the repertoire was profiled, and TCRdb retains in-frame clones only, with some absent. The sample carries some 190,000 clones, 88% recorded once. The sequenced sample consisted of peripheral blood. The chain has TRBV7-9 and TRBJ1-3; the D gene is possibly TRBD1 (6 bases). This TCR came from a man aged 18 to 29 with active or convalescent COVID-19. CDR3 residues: CASSPGGAYGNTIYF. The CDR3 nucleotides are TGTGCCAGCAGTCCCGGGGGGGCTTACGGAAACACCATATATTTT.